This TCR beta chain was identified during a study of T cells expressing NK-cell markers. About the study: There were seven HCMV-seropositive donors and one seronegative donor among the eight sequenced. Study-level points and caveats: These clonotypes, the leaders elsewhere, also led the CD3+CD56-NKG2C+ fraction in a handful of donors. In 5 or 6 donors, dominant CD3+CD56+NKG2C+ clonotypes ranked among the top 10 CD8+ clonotypes.

Concerning this clonotype itself: The antigen is unknown.

From the 5' RACE reads, TCRdb lists one entry per CDR3 protein and no DNA. The sample holds 160,000 or so distinct CDR3 sequences. Germline CDR1 and CDR2: SGHVS and FNYEAQ. This CDR3 has 13 amino acids. The V gene is TRBV7-6, the J gene TRBJ1-1. The clonotype comes from a woman between 18 and 69 years old in good health. The sequenced material came from blood T cells: a sorted CD56 or NKG2C T cell subset, CD4+ or CD8+ T cells, or bulk PBMC T cells (not recorded which). The CDR3 protein is CASSLDFQTEAFF.